The 9 T cell receptor beta chains in this list originate from one sample, sequenced in a study of blood T cell repertoires in COVID-19 (TCRdb year 2020). Library preparation employed the immunoSEQ multiplex PCR assay. TCRdb provides this immuneACCESS table in a form limited to in-frame rearrangements. Some clones are lacking; in checked studies, under half of them reflect an unresolved V gene, and why the rest are absent is not known. The sample yields 80,000 to 100,000 clones; about 89% were counted once. The top ten hold 15% to 20% of the sample. The sample was peripheral blood. The receptors shown here come from a human donor in a cohort sampled during active COVID-19.

The chain is built from TRBV24-1 and TRBJ1-2; TRBD1 matches at 10 bases. The CDR3 sequence is 14 residues long. The germline V gene encodes CDR1 KGHDR and CDR2 SFDVKD. Trimming took 4 bases from V and 8 from J; bases not matched to a gene: 6. CDR3: CATSDPRTGGGYTF. The CDR3, as DNA: TGTGCCACCAGTGACCCAAGGACAGGGGGAGGCTACACCTTC.

This chain uses TRBV19 with TRBJ2-7; TRBD1 agrees at 7 bases. The CDR3 covers 13 residues. V trimming: 11 bases; J trimming: 5 bases; junction bases outside the gene matches: 12. CDR1 is LNHDA, CDR2 SQIVND, per germline (reference sequence). CDR3 nucleotides: TGTGCCGATGCACAGGGGAAGATCGACGAGCAGTACTTC. Translated, it gives CADAQGKIDEQYF.

The CDR3 DNA sequence: TGTGCCAGCAGCGCTCTCGGGGGGGGAAAGACCCAGTACTTC. Translating it yields CASSALGGGKTQYF. The chain is built from TRBV27 and TRBJ2-5; 8 bases are a match to TRBD2. Trimming at V came to 6 bases and at J to 6 bases, leaving 9 bases not matched to a gene. Per the germline V gene, CDR1 is MNHEY and CDR2 is SMNVEV (reference sequence). The CDR3 sequence is 14 residues long.

The V call is TRBV30, the J call TRBJ1-6, with a weak D call TRBD1 (6 bases). The germline CDR1 and CDR2 sequences are GTSNPN and SVGIG (reference sequence). CDR3 length: 16 amino acids. V was shortened by 1 base and J by 10 bases, with 20 bases between the two germline ends. The CDR3 is CAWSGGGHHANSPLHF. CDR3 in DNA: TGTGCCTGGAGTGGGGGGGGACATCACGCAAACTCACCCCTCCACTTT.

V usage is TRBV20-1 and J usage is TRBJ2-7, with 11 bases lining up with TRBD2. The CDR3 extends over 14 amino acids. CDR1 and CDR2 from the germline V gene are DFQATT and SNEGSKA (reference sequence). The junction had 10 bases not matched to a gene; V was cut back by 3 bases and J by 9 bases. Here the CDR3 reads CSASLGLAGLLQYF. CDR3 coding DNA: TGCAGTGCTAGTCTCGGACTAGCGGGCCTATTGCAGTACTTC.

The chain joins TRBV5-1 to TRBJ1-1, with D maybe TRBD1 (6 bases). CDR3 length: 15 residues. V lost 4 bases and J lost 4, with 17 bases in between. Germline V lookup: CDR1 SGHRS, CDR2 YFSETQ. The CDR3 loop is CASSPSGGRVTEAFF. The CDR3 nucleotides read TGCGCCAGCAGCCCCTCGGGGGGGCGCGTCACTGAAGCTTTCTTT.

The V gene is TRBV7-8, the J gene TRBJ1-1, with D perhaps matching TRBD1 (6 bases). V gave up 5 bases and J gave up 1 base, with 17 bases separating them. This CDR3 region has 16 residues. Germline V gene lookup returns CDR1 SGHVS and CDR2 FQNEAQ. CDR3 nucleotides: TGTGCCAGCAGCCCCCTTGGGAGGGGGTGGAACACTGAAGCTTTCTTT. Protein: CASSPLGRGWNTEAFF.

The genes are TRBV2 and TRBJ2-7; 8 bases are shared with TRBD2. The V gene end was trimmed by 5 bases and the J gene end by 7 bases; junction bases not matched to a gene: 7. The length of the CDR3 is 13 residues. The V gene's germline CDR1 is SNHLY and CDR2 FYNNEI. This CDR3 reads CASSFGGVFEQYF. The CDR3 DNA sequence: TGTGCCAGCAGTTTCGGGGGGGTTTTTGAGCAGTACTTC.

The CDR3 here is CATSDLQAFSYNEQFF. DNA of the CDR3: TGTGCCACCAGTGATCTCCAGGCGTTCTCCTACAATGAGCAGTTCTTC. The J gene is TRBJ2-1, the V gene TRBV24-1; D call uncertain. V was clipped by 3 bases and J by 0 bases, with 11 bases between them. CDR3 length: 16 residues. Germline V gene lookup returns CDR1 KGHDR and CDR2 SFDVKD.